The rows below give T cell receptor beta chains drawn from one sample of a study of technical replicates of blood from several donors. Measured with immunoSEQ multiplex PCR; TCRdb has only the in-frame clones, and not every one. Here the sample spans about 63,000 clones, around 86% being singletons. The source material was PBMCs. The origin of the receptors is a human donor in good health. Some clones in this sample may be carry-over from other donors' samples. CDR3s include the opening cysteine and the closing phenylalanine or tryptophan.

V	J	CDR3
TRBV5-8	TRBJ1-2	CASSFGRRYTF
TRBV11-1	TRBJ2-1	CASSTEAGSSRPFF
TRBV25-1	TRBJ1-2	CASSEVRGNYGYTF
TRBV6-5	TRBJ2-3	CASKVRTGGRDTQYF
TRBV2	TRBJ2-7	CASIGTAYEQYF
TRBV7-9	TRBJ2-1	CASSFSGGGNEQFF
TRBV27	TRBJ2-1	CASSLDLGTGQVHYNEQFF
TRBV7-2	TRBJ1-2	CASSFLTQGAGYGYTF
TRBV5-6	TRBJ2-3	CASSVKWLSGTDTQYF
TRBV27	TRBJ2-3	CASSLSWATSTDTQYF
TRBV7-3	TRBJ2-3	CASSTTNADTQYF
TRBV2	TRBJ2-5	CASSEGARETQYF
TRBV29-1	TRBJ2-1	CSAPGGGVYNEQFF
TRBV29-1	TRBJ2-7	CSVRTLGSYEQYF
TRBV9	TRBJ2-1	CASSPGPVGYNEQFF
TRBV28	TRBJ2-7	CASLGGAGTEQYF
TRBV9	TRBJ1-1	CASSVDLGPNTEAFF
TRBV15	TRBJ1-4	CATSRDPGTGGEKLFF
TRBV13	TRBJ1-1	CASSPRGGRGSFF
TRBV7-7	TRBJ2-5	CASSTGTGLQETQYF
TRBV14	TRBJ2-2	CASSQDEVAGGPGELFF
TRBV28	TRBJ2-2	CASSLGAGELFF
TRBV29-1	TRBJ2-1	CSTDQDTYNEQFF
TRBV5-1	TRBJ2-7	CASSSRESSYEQYF
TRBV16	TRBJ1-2	CASSQSKNSYTF
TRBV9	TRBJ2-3	CASSSRTSPDTQYF
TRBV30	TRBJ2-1	CAWSVGSDEQFF
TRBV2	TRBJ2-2	CASSKDTKGQTGELFF
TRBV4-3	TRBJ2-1	CASSQDRDGGADEQFF
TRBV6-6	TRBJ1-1	CASNRGSEAFF
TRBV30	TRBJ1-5	CAWGQDRKQPQHF
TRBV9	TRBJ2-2	CASSVGTEYTGELFF
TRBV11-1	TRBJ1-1	CASSRGQGALAEAFF
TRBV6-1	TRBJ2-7	CASSEEGQRGPAYEQYF
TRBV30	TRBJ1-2	CAGLPGFGWNYGYTF
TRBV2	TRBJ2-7	CASSDLAGGPRGYEQYF
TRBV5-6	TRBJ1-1	CASSLDSEAFF
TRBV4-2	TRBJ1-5	CASSPSGQVTQPQHF
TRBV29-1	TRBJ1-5	CSVGQGVGNQPQHF
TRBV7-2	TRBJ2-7	CASSLAHGSSYEQYF
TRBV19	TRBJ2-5	CASSILAGGGETQYF
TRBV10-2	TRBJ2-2	CASRDRVIAGELFF
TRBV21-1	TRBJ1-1	CASSRTGRYDTEAFF
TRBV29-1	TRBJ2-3	CSVEERLRTDTQYF
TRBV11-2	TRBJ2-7	CASRNVRGSSRWGQYF
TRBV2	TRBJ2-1	CASKEIGTGLYNEQFF
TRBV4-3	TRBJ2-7	CASSQDIAGSYEQYF
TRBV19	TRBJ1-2	CASSIGANYGYTF
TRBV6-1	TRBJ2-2	CASRRDSWTGELFF
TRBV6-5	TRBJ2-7	CASSYASERSSYEQYF
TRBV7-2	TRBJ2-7	CASSYTSGTLEQYF